This entry describes one T cell receptor beta chain. The antigen it binds to is not known. No qualities accompany the bases; no much larger clone lies one base away. The sample comes from a study of OX40 agonist ivuxolimab in advanced cancers. In the study overall: The costimulatory receptor OX40 (CD134) was targeted by ivuxolimab, a fully human IgG2 agonistic monoclonal antibody. Intravenous ivuxolimab was administered to patients every 2 weeks at six dose levels: 0.01, 0.1, 0.3, 1.5, 3 and 10 mg/kg. Of the approximately 50 dose-escalation patients, hepatocellular carcinoma was present in approximately 20, melanoma in approximately 15, renal cell carcinoma in 9 and head and neck cancer in 9. The dose-escalation cohort was 80% to 90% male with a mean age of approximately 59 years, ranging from roughly 23 to 90. Prior anti-PD-1, anti-PD-L1 or anti-CTLA-4 therapy was permitted, and checkpoint inhibitors had been received by under 50% of dose-escalation patients. Three dose-escalation patients achieved partial responses, one with hepatocellular carcinoma and two with cutaneous melanoma. Peripheral TCRbeta sequencing aimed to test whether ivuxolimab altered TCR sequence diversity and caused clonal T-cell expansion. The paper reports the monotherapy dose-escalation portion (N of about 50 patients) of the phase I ivuxolimab trial. Beyond this particular receptor, the publication reports: Partial responders in the 0.1-3.0 mg/kg groups had among the lowest normalized peripheral clonal expansion, especially among CD8+ T cells. After ivuxolimab, CD8+ T cells had more expanded clones than CD4+ T cells on average. Low levels of normalized T-cell clonal expansion were also seen in some patients who did not respond. At doses of 0.1 to 3.0 mg/kg, clonal expansion of both CD4+ and CD8+ T cells in blood was seen between baseline and week 6. Antigen specificity was not determined for the clonally expanded peripheral T cells.

Genomic DNA was isolated from the sorted cells so that the TCRbeta CDR3 region could be sequenced. The immunoSEQ Assay was used to sequence the TCRbeta CDR3 regions. Imported from immuneACCESS, the table was reduced by TCRdb to in-frame sequences with V and J called. These copies leave out some clones; in studies compared against another copy, an unresolved V gene accounts for under half, and the cause of the remainder is not known. The sample table records more than 50,000 clones; 75% to 85% of these occur just once. The leading ten clones occupy nearly 0.7% of the sample. The trial excluded patients who had a history of autoimmune disease or who were on systemic immunosuppression. Peripheral blood for TCR sequencing was collected from all dose cohorts at baseline, on cycle 4 day 1, and on cycle 7 day 1. The samples were taken from a phase I, first-in-human, multicenter, open-label dose-escalation trial of ivuxolimab. Adults with locally advanced or metastatic head and neck squamous cell, hepatocellular, melanoma or renal cell carcinoma were enrolled in the trial. CD4+ and CD8+ T cells were sorted separately from peripheral blood before TCR sequencing.

The CDR3 sequence holds 14 residues, the cysteine and phenylalanine included. CDR3 DNA only is kept here, 42 bases in frame from base 1. V sheds 5 bases and J sheds 3 bases, leaving 14 bases between their ends. CDR1 MNHEY and CDR2 SMNVEV are derived from the germline V gene (reference sequence). The rearrangement joined TRBV27 to TRBJ2-7; the D region possibly corresponds to TRBD2 (5 bases align). Sequencing used CD4+ or CD8+ T cells sorted from blood, obtained in a trial of the OX40 agonist ivuxolimab. The sequence was collected from an adult with an advanced solid tumor such as melanoma, head and neck, liver or kidney cancer. The DNA is as follows: TGTGCCAGCAGTGCTAGCCCACCGTACTACGAGCAGTACTTC. Its protein is CASSASPPYYEQYF.